The clone carrying this T cell receptor beta chain was picked up many times. Its antigen is undetermined. The study left out patients who had uncontrolled infection, other autoimmune disease, pregnancy or lactation. Thyroid ultrasound and orbital computed tomography, with clinical symptoms and serum thyroxine and TRAb, informed diagnoses. These data originate in a study of T cells in Graves' hyperthyroidism and ophthalmopathy. What was amplified from RNA transcripts were TCR beta CDR3 regions. HTBI primers were used for first-round RT-PCR of the TCR CDR3. TCRdb re-called the multiplex PCR reads with MiXCR, one entry per CDR3 protein. The sample has about 96,000 distinct CDR3 sequences; 51% are singletons. The CDR3 is 14 residues long. Deletions cut 2 bases from V and 1 base from J, with 9 bases between. Germline lookup yields CDR1 SGHDT and CDR2 YYEEEE. Overall study findings and caveats: Most thyroid clonotypes expanded above 0.001 appeared in blood too. A model of 13 V-J features distinguished ophthalmopathy from stable hyperthyroidism.

The V and J genes are TRBV5-6 and TRBJ1-1; unclear D gene. Material: blood. The sequence was collected from a woman between 40 and 55 years old with Graves' hyperthyroidism. The CDR3 region is CASSLLPQNTEAFF. CDR3 DNA sequence: TGTGCCAGCAGCTTACTACCCCAGAACACTGAAGCTTTCTTT. Supplemented by reference TRBV5-6 and TRBJ1-1, the full variable domain reads DAGVTQSPTHLIKTRGQQVTLRCSPKSGHDTVSWYQQALGQGPQFIFQYYEEEERQRGNFPDRFSGHQFPNYSSELNVNALLLGDSALYLCASSLLPQNTEAFFGQGTRLTVV.